Following are 22 T cell receptor beta chains from one sample sequenced in a study of metastatic and nonmetastatic thyroid tumors. TCRdb re-called the PCR reads via MiXCR. Counted here are tens of thousands of clones, under 15% occurring once; the ten biggest clones make up over 7%. Before thyroid surgery, none of the patients had received any treatment. The sequenced sample consisted of tumor tissue. The receptors originated from a female donor with papillary thyroid cancer or a benign thyroid nodule (not recorded which). Some clones in this sample may be carry-over from other donors' samples.

This clone appeared a few times. A read error is possible here, since a much larger clone lies one base away. The same CDR3 also results from other DNA sequences found in this sample. This rearrangement joins TRBV28 to TRBJ2-5, with D possibly TRBD2 on 5 matching bases. Germline lookup yields CDR1 MDHEN and CDR2 SYDVKM. The CDR3 consists of 15 residues. Trimming took off 5 bases at V and 2 bases at J, with 15 bases between the two ends. CDR3 nucleotide sequence: TGTGCCAGCAGTCGCCTACTAGGACCGCAAGAGACCCAGTACTTC. The encoded protein is CASSRLLGPQETQYF. Based on the CDR3 plus reference TRBV28 and TRBJ2-5, the full variable domain is DVKVTQSSRYLVKRTGEKVFLECVQDMDHENMFWYRQDPGLGLRLIYFSYDVKMKEKGDIPEGYSVSREKKERFSLILESASTNQTSMYLCASSRLLGPQETQYFGPGTRLLVL.

A note on this clone: The junction does not match germline at one end; this may be a read error. V usage is TRBV25-1 and J usage is TRBJ2-5, with D hard to call. The length of the CDR3 is 15 residues. Germline V gives CDR1 MGHDK, CDR2 SYGVNS. The CDR3 region is CARSEGDIGKETQYF. The CDR3 nucleotides read TGTGCCAGAAGTGAAGGAGACATAGGGAAAGAGACCCAGTACTTC.

This clone was seen many times. This chain connects TRBV20-1 to TRBJ2-7, with D uncertain. Trimming pared 0 bases from V and 0 bases from J, leaving 3 bases between. CDR1 DFQATT and CDR2 SNEGSKA come from the germline V gene (reference sequence). The CDR3 extends over 12 amino acids. Here the CDR3 DNA reads TGCAGTGCTAGAGAGTTCTCCTACGAGCAGTACTTC. Amino acids: CSAREFSYEQYF.

In its sample, this clone was seen a few times. The CDR3 spells CASSYSLGQGTNTGELFF. For the CDR3, the DNA is TGTGCCAGCAGTTACTCCCTAGGACAGGGAACGAACACCGGGGAGCTGTTTTTT. The chain links TRBV6-2 or TRBV6-3 to TRBJ2-2, with 8 bases matching TRBD1. Germline V gene lookup returns CDR1 MNHEY and CDR2 SVGEGT. The V segment lost 0 bases and the J segment 0 bases; nucleotides outside the gene matches: 6. This CDR3 comprises 18 residues.

There are a few counts of this clone. The genes are TRBV6-1 and TRBJ1-2; 8 bases are shared with TRBD1. CDR3 size: 16 residues. The germline CDR1 and CDR2 sequences are MNHNS and SASEGT. J lost 4 bases, V lost 6 bases, and 13 bases had no gene match. CDR3 nucleotides: TGTGCCAGCAGCACGATGGGACAGGCCTCCGGCTATGGCTACACCTTC. This gives the protein CASSTMGQASGYGYTF.

This clone was seen many times. At the DNA level, this CDR3 is encoded by other sequences in the same sample as well. This chain links TRBV28 with TRBJ2-5; no clear D. Trimming stripped 3 bases from V and 4 bases from J, with 27 bases between. The length of the CDR3 is 19 residues. Germline CDR1 MDHEN, CDR2 SYDVKM. This CDR3 is CASSFSSVEVSRRRETQYF. For the CDR3, the DNA is TGTGCCAGCAGTTTCTCATCGGTTGAAGTGTCCCGCCGAAGAGAGACCCAGTACTTC. Filled out from reference TRBV28 and TRBJ2-5, the complete variable domain reads DVKVTQSSRYLVKRTGEKVFLECVQDMDHENMFWYRQDPGLGLRLIYFSYDVKMKEKGDIPEGYSVSREKKERFSLILESASTNQTSMYLCASSFSSVEVSRRRETQYFGPGTRLLVL.

This clone showed up just a few times. A read error is possible here, since a much larger clone lies one base away. The chain employs TRBV13 and TRBJ2-2, with D hard to call. CDR1 is PRHDT and CDR2 is FYEKMQ in the germline V gene (reference sequence). The CDR3 covers 13 residues. The CDR3 here is CASGLGYTGELFF. The CDR3, as DNA: TGTGCCAGCGGCTTGGGGTACACCGGGGAGCTGTTTTTT.

Details on this clone: A much larger clone sits a single nucleotide away, making a read error possible. This chain uses TRBV24-1 with TRBJ2-5; 8 bases map to TRBD1. V was clipped by 4 bases and J by 1 base; unmatched bases: 7. Looked up from germline, CDR1 is KGHDR and CDR2 is SFDVKD. The CDR3 is made up of 16 amino acids. The CDR3 DNA follows: TGTGCCACCAGTGAGACCAGGACAGGGATCCAAGAGACCCAGTACTTC. Encoded protein: CATSETRTGIQETQYF.

This sequence joins TRBV18 and TRBJ2-1; TRBD2 is a possible D gene (5 bases). CDR3 length: 17 residues. Germline CDR1 and CDR2: KGHSH and LQKENI. V shed 0 bases and J shed 0 bases, with 12 bases lying between them. The CDR3 sequence: CASSPPERRLSYNEQFF. As DNA, the CDR3 is TGTGCCAGCTCACCACCGGAGCGGAGACTCTCCTACAATGAGCAGTTCTTC.

In its sample, this clone was seen many times. The rearrangement joins TRBV20-1 to TRBJ2-5, with 11 bases fitting TRBD2. CDR3 length: 14 residues. V was clipped by 4 bases and J by 5 bases; unmatched bases: 6. Germline values: CDR1 DFQATT, CDR2 SNEGSKA (reference sequence). The CDR3 DNA is TGCAGTGCTATTAGCGGGAGGGCGGGGGAGACCCAGTACTTC. Translating it yields CSAISGRAGETQYF.

This clone was seen only a few times. Lacking the conserved final phenylalanine or tryptophan, this CDR3 likely reflects a read error. The DNA is omitted, as the CDR3 cannot be located on it reliably, and the CDR3 follows TCRdb's listing. The chain employs TRBV28 and TRBJ2-5; whether TRBD1, the table's D call, matches the DNA was not checked. Inclusive of both ends, the CDR3 amounts to 13 amino acids. The germline CDR1 and CDR2 sequences are MDHEN and SYDVKM. CDR3 sequence reads: CASSFRGQETQHL.

Ten or more counts support this clone. Within the sample, other DNA sequences also encode this same CDR3. The chain combines TRBV27 with TRBJ2-1; 10 nucleotides align to TRBD1. The CDR3 runs to 17 residues. CDR1 is MNHEY and CDR2 is SMNVEV in the germline V gene (reference sequence). Trimming cost V 2 bases and J 3 bases; bases outside gene matches: 7. Here the CDR3 reads CASSLPTGGAGYNEQFF. DNA of the CDR3: TGTGCCAGCAGTTTACCGACAGGGGGCGCTGGCTACAATGAGCAGTTCTTC.

This clone was counted only a few times. Possible read error: a much larger clone is one base away. The sample contains more than one DNA sequence encoding this CDR3. The V call is TRBV10-3, the J call TRBJ2-7; 7 nucleotides agree with TRBD1. The CDR3 has 13 amino acids. Trimming at V came to 9 bases and at J to 3 bases, leaving 8 bases not matched to a gene. Germline loops: CDR1 ENHRY, CDR2 SYGVKD. DNA of the CDR3: TGTGCCATACGACAGGGTTCGGGCTACGAGCAGTACTTC. Encoded protein: CAIRQGSGYEQYF.

Concerning this clone itself: Possible read error: a much larger clone is one base away. CDR3 DNA: TGTGCCAGTAGTCTCACTGTGGGGCGGCAAGAGACCCAGTACTTC. The encoded protein is CASSLTVGRQETQYF. V is TRBV19 and J is TRBJ2-5; possibly TRBD1 for D (5 bases). The CDR3 loop spans 15 amino acids. Per the germline V gene, CDR1 is LNHDA and CDR2 is SQIVND (reference sequence). With 5 bases removed from V and 2 bases from J, the gap between germline ends came to 15 bases.

This clone was seen ten or more times. CDR3 sequence (DNA): TGTGCCAGCAGCTTACTTGTTGAAGGCGGGGAGCTGTTTTTT. Translating it yields CASSLLVEGGELFF. The chain employs TRBV7-3 and TRBJ2-2; D uncertain. CDR3 length: 14 residues. The V gene's germline CDR1 is SGHTA and CDR2 FQGTGA. With 2 bases removed from V and 7 bases from J, the gap between germline ends came to 11 bases.

This clone was counted at least ten times. This CDR3 is also generated by other DNA sequences in the sample. V gene TRBV27 combines with J gene TRBJ2-2, with a tentative D call TRBD1 (5 bases). CDR1 is MNHEY and CDR2 is SMNVEV in the germline V gene (reference sequence). CDR3 length equals 16 residues. V gave up 0 bases and J gave up 6 bases, with 14 bases separating them. The CDR3 loop reads CASSLSRQGGAGELFF. The DNA for the CDR3 is TGTGCCAGCAGTTTATCGAGGCAGGGTGGGGCCGGGGAGCTGTTTTTT.

This clone was seen ten or more times. V gene TRBV10-3 combines with J gene TRBJ1-5; 9 bases are shared with TRBD1. J lost 7 bases, V lost 4 bases, and 5 bases had no gene match. Germline CDR1 reads ENHRY; CDR2 reads SYGVKD. This CDR3 has 14 residues. In nucleotides, the CDR3 is TGTGCCATCAGTGTACAGGGGGCGGGACAGCCCCAGCATTTT. This encodes CAISVQGAGQPQHF.

The table lists this clone with many counts. The V and J genes are TRBV18 and TRBJ1-6, with TRBD1 identical over 11 bases. The CDR3 is made up of 19 amino acids. Germline V lookup: CDR1 KGHSH, CDR2 LQKENI. V shed 6 bases, J shed 10 bases, and the junction held 20 bases outside the gene matches. CDR3 region: CASSTNLKDRGPGGSPLHF. The DNA of the CDR3 is TGTGCCAGCTCGACTAATTTAAAGGACAGGGGGCCGGGGGGGTCACCCCTCCACTTT.

To note about this clone: It may be a read error: a sequence one base away is much more abundant. The rearrangement uses TRBV28 and TRBJ1-4; the D is unclear. Germline V gives CDR1 MDHEN, CDR2 SYDVKM. V lost 5 bases to trimming and J lost 5 bases, with 12 bases between them. The CDR3 has 14 amino acids. The CDR3 nucleotides are TGTGCCAGCAGTACTGGGAAAGGGAATGAAAAACTGTTTTTT. Translating it yields CASSTGKGNEKLFF.

The sample holds a few counts of this clone. This could be a read error, since a much larger clone is one nucleotide away. The genes are TRBV25-1 and TRBJ1-1; D not resolved. Germline V gene lookup returns CDR1 MGHDK and CDR2 SYGVNS. The length of the CDR3 is 16 residues. The CDR3 region has the DNA TGTGCCGGCAGTCCTTCTATAGGGCGGGGGAACACTGAAGCTTTCTTT. This translates into CAGSPSIGRGNTEAFF.

This rearrangement joins TRBV9 to TRBJ1-3, with D uncertain. CDR1 is SGDLS, CDR2 YYNGEE, per germline. V was shortened by 0 bases and J by 0 bases, with 4 bases between the two germline ends. The CDR3 consists of 14 residues. The CDR3 DNA reads TGTGCCAGCAGCGTAGCAGGCTCTGGAAACACCATATATTTT. Encoded protein: CASSVAGSGNTIYF.

The chain employs TRBV6-4 and TRBJ2-2; D remains ambiguous. Trimming pared 4 bases from V and 11 bases from J, leaving 14 bases between. The CDR3 runs to 13 residues. Germline values: CDR1 MRHNA, CDR2 SNTAGT. The CDR3 DNA follows: TGTGCCAGCAGTGCCGGGTACACCTGTGAGCTGTTTTTT. Translation gives CASSAGYTCELFF.